This T cell receptor (beta chain) was identified during a study of blood T cell repertoires in COVID-19. Study at large: PBMCs, B-cell-depleted T cells, or T cells were the source of the cDNA or gDNA that made up the material.

Clones were sequenced by immunoSEQ multiplex PCR, and TCRdb holds only the in-frame ones, with some missing. The repertoire holds around 95,000 clones, with around nine tenths as singletons. Looked up from germline, CDR1 is MNHEY and CDR2 is SVGEGT. V trimming: 0 bases; J trimming: 3 bases; junction bases outside the gene matches: 2. The CDR3 runs 15 residues. The V call is TRBV6-2 or TRBV6-3, the J call TRBJ1-5, with 7 bases identical to TRBD1. The TCR was taken from a human donor in a cohort sampled during active COVID-19. Sequencing was done on a sample of peripheral blood. CDR3 bases: TGTGCCAGCAGTTACTCGGACAGGTTCAATCAGCCCCAGCATTTT. This encodes CASSYSDRFNQPQHF.